This is a list of T cell receptor beta chains from one sample in a study of blood T cell repertoires in COVID-19. The method was immunoSEQ multiplex PCR; TCRdb's version includes in-frame clones alone and lacks a portion of them. The sample records around 230,000 clones, 82% being singletons. Sequenced: peripheral blood. The receptors originated from a woman aged 55-70 years with active or convalescent COVID-19. Each CDR3 is given without its conserved first and last residue. The order of the fields is J gene, V gene, clone size, CDR3 protein. Clone size is given for some rows only: seen once, a few or many times, or a class if the clone is expanded.

j_gene: TRBJ2-2; v_gene: TRBV5-1; abundance: .; CDR3aa: ASSLSDREDTGELF
j_gene: TRBJ2-3; v_gene: TRBV21-1; abundance: .; CDR3aa: ARQRDTQY
j_gene: TRBJ1-5; v_gene: TRBV19; abundance: .; CDR3aa: ASSAGGLGTQPQH
j_gene: TRBJ1-3; v_gene: TRBV27; abundance: .; CDR3aa: ASSPHTTGGLSGNTIY
j_gene: TRBJ2-3; v_gene: TRBV24-1; abundance: .; CDR3aa: ATSDTGPTDTQY
j_gene: TRBJ1-1; v_gene: TRBV18; abundance: .; CDR3aa: ASSLLSGTGGSAEAF
j_gene: TRBJ1-4; v_gene: TRBV13; abundance: .; CDR3aa: ASSSGRTNEKLF
j_gene: TRBJ1-2; v_gene: TRBV6-5; abundance: .; CDR3aa: ASSRDRDGYGYT
j_gene: TRBJ1-1; v_gene: TRBV5-1; abundance: once; CDR3aa: ASSLVQGDTEAF
j_gene: TRBJ2-1; v_gene: TRBV3-1/TRBV3-2; abundance: .; CDR3aa: ASSPLVGQGLRGQF
j_gene: TRBJ2-1; v_gene: TRBV19; abundance: .; CDR3aa: ASTTQGRLAEEQF
j_gene: TRBJ2-5; v_gene: TRBV9; abundance: .; CDR3aa: ASSPRPGTGQETQY
j_gene: TRBJ1-1; v_gene: TRBV5-1; abundance: .; CDR3aa: ASSLAGQGAEAF
j_gene: TRBJ2-2; v_gene: TRBV5-1; abundance: .; CDR3aa: ASSLAQGNTGELF
j_gene: TRBJ2-1; v_gene: TRBV3-1/TRBV3-2; abundance: .; CDR3aa: ASSQGSGNTQF
j_gene: TRBJ1-5; v_gene: TRBV30; abundance: once; CDR3aa: AWNKGGGNQPQH
j_gene: TRBJ1-3; v_gene: TRBV9; abundance: .; CDR3aa: ASSKQGTGNTIY
j_gene: TRBJ2-1; v_gene: TRBV27; abundance: .; CDR3aa: ASSLGRSEQF
j_gene: TRBJ2-5; v_gene: TRBV30; abundance: .; CDR3aa: AWAGLAETQY
j_gene: TRBJ2-2; v_gene: TRBV2; abundance: .; CDR3aa: ASSVFGSGELF
j_gene: TRBJ1-4; v_gene: TRBV6-5; abundance: .; CDR3aa: ASSLTPTNEKLF
j_gene: TRBJ1-6; v_gene: TRBV28; abundance: .; CDR3aa: ASSLRTGYNSPLH
j_gene: TRBJ2-3; v_gene: TRBV14; abundance: .; CDR3aa: ASRLSGASTDTQY
j_gene: TRBJ1-1; v_gene: TRBV13; abundance: .; CDR3aa: ASSFSMGATEAF
j_gene: TRBJ2-2; v_gene: TRBV18; abundance: few; CDR3aa: ASSPGQQNTGELF
j_gene: TRBJ2-3; v_gene: TRBV7-3; abundance: .; CDR3aa: ASSPPGLPSTDTQY
j_gene: TRBJ1-4; v_gene: TRBV6-6; abundance: once; CDR3aa: ASSYSRTGPEKLF
j_gene: TRBJ1-4; v_gene: TRBV7-8; abundance: .; CDR3aa: ASSLRTGELF
j_gene: TRBJ1-1; v_gene: TRBV13; abundance: .; CDR3aa: ASSDRDRAINTEAF
j_gene: TRBJ2-3; v_gene: TRBV18; abundance: .; CDR3aa: ASQPGRSTDTQY
j_gene: TRBJ1-2; v_gene: TRBV7-8; abundance: .; CDR3aa: ASSLAQGDGGYT
j_gene: TRBJ1-1; v_gene: TRBV6-5; abundance: .; CDR3aa: ASRTGQRPEAF
j_gene: TRBJ1-1; v_gene: TRBV7-9; abundance: .; CDR3aa: ASSSRTGRTEAF
j_gene: TRBJ2-5; v_gene: TRBV9; abundance: .; CDR3aa: ASSATSGGVGETQY
j_gene: TRBJ2-3; v_gene: TRBV3-1/TRBV3-2; abundance: .; CDR3aa: ASRPTSIDTQY
j_gene: TRBJ2-7; v_gene: TRBV5-1; abundance: .; CDR3aa: ASTSGTSSYEQY
j_gene: TRBJ2-3; v_gene: TRBV18; abundance: .; CDR3aa: ASSPRSPGGTDTQY
j_gene: TRBJ2-2; v_gene: TRBV7-8; abundance: .; CDR3aa: ASSLVVLGSTGELF
j_gene: TRBJ1-1; v_gene: TRBV7-8; abundance: few; CDR3aa: ASRSGRVKEAF
j_gene: TRBJ1-1; v_gene: TRBV5-6; abundance: .; CDR3aa: ASSWTGGDHTEAF
j_gene: TRBJ2-7; v_gene: TRBV6-5; abundance: .; CDR3aa: ASSPSKGHSYEQY